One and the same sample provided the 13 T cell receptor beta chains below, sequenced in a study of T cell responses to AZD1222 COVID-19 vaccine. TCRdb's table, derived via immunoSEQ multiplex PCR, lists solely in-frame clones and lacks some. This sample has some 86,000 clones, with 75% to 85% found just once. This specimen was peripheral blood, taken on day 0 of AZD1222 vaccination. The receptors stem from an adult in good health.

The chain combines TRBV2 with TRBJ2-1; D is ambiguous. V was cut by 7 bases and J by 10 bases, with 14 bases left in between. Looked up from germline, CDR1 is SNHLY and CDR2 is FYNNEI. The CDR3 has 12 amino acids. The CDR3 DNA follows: TGTGCCAGCACCGTGACCAGACGCGAGCAGTTCTTC. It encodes CASTVTRREQFF.

As DNA, the CDR3 is TGCGCCAGCAGCGTAGTAAGGGGAGGCGATCAGCCCCAGCATTTT. Protein sequence: CASSVVRGGDQPQHF. J is TRBJ1-5 and V is TRBV4-1; a weak D match, TRBD1 (5 bases). Germline assignment: CDR1 MGHRA and CDR2 YSYEKL. V lost 5 bases and J 5 bases, leaving 16 bases between the germline ends. The CDR3 is made up of 15 amino acids.

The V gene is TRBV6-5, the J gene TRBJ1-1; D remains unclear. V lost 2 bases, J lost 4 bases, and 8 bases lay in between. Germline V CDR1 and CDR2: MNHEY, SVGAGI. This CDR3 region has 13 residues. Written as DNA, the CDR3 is TGTGCCAGCAGTTACGGGATGAGCACTGAAGCTTTCTTT. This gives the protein CASSYGMSTEAFF.

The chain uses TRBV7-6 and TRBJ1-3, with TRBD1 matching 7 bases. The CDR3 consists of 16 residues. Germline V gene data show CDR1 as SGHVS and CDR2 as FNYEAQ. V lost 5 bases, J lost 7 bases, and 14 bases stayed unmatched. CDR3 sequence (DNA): TGTGCCAGCAGCCCGTGGACAGGAGCGAACGGGAACACCATATATTTT. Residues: CASSPWTGANGNTIYF.

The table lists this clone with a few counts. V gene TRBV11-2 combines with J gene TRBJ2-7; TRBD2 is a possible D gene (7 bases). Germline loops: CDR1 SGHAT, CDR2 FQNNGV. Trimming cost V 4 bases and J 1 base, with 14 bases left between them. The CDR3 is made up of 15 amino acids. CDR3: CASSSGGMGSYEQYF. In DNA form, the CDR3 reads TGTGCCAGCAGCTCGGGGGGCATGGGGTCCTACGAGCAGTACTTC.

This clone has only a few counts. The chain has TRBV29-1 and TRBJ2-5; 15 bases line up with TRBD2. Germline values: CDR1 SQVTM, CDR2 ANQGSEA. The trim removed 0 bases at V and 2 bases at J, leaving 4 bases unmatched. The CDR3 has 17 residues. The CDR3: CSVEDPGLAGGQETQYF. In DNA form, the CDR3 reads TGCAGCGTTGAAGATCCGGGACTAGCGGGGGGACAAGAGACCCAGTACTTC.

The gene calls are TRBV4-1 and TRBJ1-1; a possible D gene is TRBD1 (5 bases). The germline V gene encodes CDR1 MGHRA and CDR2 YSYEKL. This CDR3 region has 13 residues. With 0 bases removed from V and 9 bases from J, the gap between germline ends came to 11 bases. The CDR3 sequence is CASSQDFRGQAFF. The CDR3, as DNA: TGCGCCAGCAGCCAAGATTTTCGGGGACAAGCTTTCTTT.

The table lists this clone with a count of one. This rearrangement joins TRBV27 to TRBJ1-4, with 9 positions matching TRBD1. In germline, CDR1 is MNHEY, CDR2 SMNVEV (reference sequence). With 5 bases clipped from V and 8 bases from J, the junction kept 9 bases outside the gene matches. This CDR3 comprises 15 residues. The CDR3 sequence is CASSPLQGAWEKLFF. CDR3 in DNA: TGTGCCAGCAGTCCCCTACAGGGGGCTTGGGAAAAACTGTTTTTT.

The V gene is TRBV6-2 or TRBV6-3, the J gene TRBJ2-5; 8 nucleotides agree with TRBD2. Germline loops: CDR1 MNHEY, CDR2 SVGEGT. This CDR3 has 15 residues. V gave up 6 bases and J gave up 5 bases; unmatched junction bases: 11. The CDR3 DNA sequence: TGTGCCAGCAGCCCCGGACTAGCTTTCACGGAGACCCAGTACTTC. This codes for CASSPGLAFTETQYF.

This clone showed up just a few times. In DNA, the CDR3 is TGTGCCAGCAGTTACTCGTCGGATCAGCCCCAGCATTTT. It specifies CASSYSSDQPQHF. This rearrangement joins TRBV6-5 to TRBJ1-5; the D is unclear. Germline CDR1 is MNHEY and CDR2 is SVGAGI. This CDR3 has 13 residues. V shed 0 bases and J shed 5 bases, with 5 bases lying between them.

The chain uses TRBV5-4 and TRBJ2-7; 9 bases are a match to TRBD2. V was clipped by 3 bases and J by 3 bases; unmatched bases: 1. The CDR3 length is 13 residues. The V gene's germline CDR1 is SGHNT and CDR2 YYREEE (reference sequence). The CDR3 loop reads CASSWTSDYEQYF. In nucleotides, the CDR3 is TGTGCCAGCAGCTGGACTAGCGACTACGAGCAGTACTTC.

Here the CDR3 DNA reads TGCGCCAGCAGCAGGGACAGGGTCTACGAGCAGTACTTC. Encoded protein: CASSRDRVYEQYF. The J gene is TRBJ2-7, the V gene TRBV5-1; 9 nucleotides align to TRBD1. J was trimmed by 3 bases and V by 4 bases; bases with no gene match: 2. Germline values: CDR1 SGHRS, CDR2 YFSETQ. There are 13 residues in the CDR3. Together with reference TRBV5-1 and TRBJ2-7, the CDR3 gives the full variable domain: KAGVTQTPRYLIKTRGQQVTLSCSPISGHRSVSWYQQTPGQGLQFLFEYFSETQRNKGNFPGRFSGRQFSNSRSEMNVSTLELGDSALYLCASSRDRVYEQYFGPGTRLTVT.

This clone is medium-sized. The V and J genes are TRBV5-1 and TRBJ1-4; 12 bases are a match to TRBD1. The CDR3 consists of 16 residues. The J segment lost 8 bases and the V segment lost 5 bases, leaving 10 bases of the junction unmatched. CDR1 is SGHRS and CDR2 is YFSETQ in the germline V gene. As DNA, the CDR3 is TGCGCCAGCAGGACCGGGACAGGGGGCGAGGGGGAAAAACTGTTTTTT. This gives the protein CASRTGTGGEGEKLFF. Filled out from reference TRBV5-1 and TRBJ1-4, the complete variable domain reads KAGVTQTPRYLIKTRGQQVTLSCSPISGHRSVSWYQQTPGQGLQFLFEYFSETQRNKGNFPGRFSGRQFSNSRSEMNVSTLELGDSALYLCASRTGTGGEGEKLFFGSGTQLSVL.